This T cell receptor beta chain came from a study of T cells in Graves' hyperthyroidism and ophthalmopathy. V lost 7 bases and J 6 bases, leaving 16 bases between the germline ends. The CDR3 has 14 residues. Germline CDR1 is SGHTA and CDR2 is FQGNSA. Study-level results: In the analysis, a 13 V-J model separated ophthalmopathy from stable hyperthyroidism.

Diagnoses were established using clinical symptoms, serum thyroxine and TRAb, thyroid ultrasound and orbital computed tomography. PBMCs were obtained from over 8.5 ml fresh peripheral blood. This clonotype was recorded many times. What it binds is not known. Amplified regions were TCR beta CDR3 sequences from RNA transcripts. RT-PCR in the first round (using the HTBI primer set) targeted the TCR CDR3. Using its own MiXCR run on the multiplex PCR reads, TCRdb lists one record per CDR3 protein. The sample contains 300,000 to 400,000 distinct CDR3 sequences, roughly 14% of which appear only once. The receptor was isolated from a woman younger than 45 with Graves' hyperthyroidism. The sequencing input was blood. The chain carries TRBV7-2 and TRBJ2-4; D tentatively reads TRBD1 or TRBD2 (7 bases each). The CDR3, as DNA: TGTGCCAGCACCAGGGGGGGCGGGGGAAACATTCAGTACTTC. Translated: CASTRGGGGNIQYF. The full variable domain, its missing parts supplied by reference TRBV7-2 and TRBJ2-4, is GAGVSQSPSNKVTEKGKDVELRCDPISGHTALYWYRQSLGQGLEFLIYFQGNSAPDKSGLPSDRFSAERTGGSVSTLTIQRTQQEDSAVYLCASTRGGGGNIQYFGAGTRLSVL.